This passage covers 15 T cell receptor beta chains from one sample sequenced in a study of tumor-infiltrating lymphocytes in primary liver carcinoma. The study co-extracted DNA and RNA from roughly 20-30 mg of unsorted bulk tissue. TCR beta cDNA was prepared out of approximately 500 ng total RNA by means of a constant-region primer. The TCR beta library was amplified through three nested multiplex PCR rounds in a modified ARM-PCR procedure. Two initial PCR rounds of around 10 cycles each paired TRBV1-TRBV30 forward primers with a C-beta reverse primer. TCRdb reprocessed the multiplex PCR reads with MiXCR, giving one entry per CDR3 protein. The data show roughly 120,000 distinct CDR3 sequences, 50% to 80% seen once. Sequenced sample: liver tumor tissue from sampling region 3. The subset was: tumor region T3, left-lateral pole. Receptors were obtained from a woman aged 60-75 years with primary liver carcinoma and hepatitis B virus infection.

To note about this clonotype: A much larger clone lies a single base off, so this may be a read error. CDR3 nucleotide sequence: TGTGCCAGCAGTTTAAAGTGGAGCGGTGAGCAGTTCTTC. Residues: CASSLKWSGEQFF. The chain combines TRBV12-3 or TRBV12-4 with TRBJ2-1; tentatively, D is TRBD2 (5 bases). Trimming took 2 bases from V and 9 from J, leaving 11 bases between them. The CDR3 consists of 13 residues.

Note on this clonotype: Germline and junction disagree at one end, which may indicate a read error. The V and J genes are TRBV29-1 and TRBJ2-6; D tentatively fits TRBD1 or TRBD2 (5 bases each). The CDR3 is made up of 13 amino acids. CDR1 SQVTM and CDR2 ANQGSEA come from the germline V gene. The CDR3 coding sequence is TGCAGCGTGAGGACTTCCGGGGCCAACGTCCCGACTTTC. It translates to CSVRTSGANVPTF.

The chain uses TRBV28 and TRBJ1-2; D gene ambiguous. Trimming left V 2 bases short and J 3 bases short, with 4 bases between. Germline V gene sequence: CDR1 MDHEN, CDR2 SYDVKM. This CDR3 region has 12 residues. Here the CDR3 reads CASSLPDYGYTF. The CDR3 DNA reads as TGTGCCAGCAGTTTACCGGACTATGGCTACACCTTC.

The rearrangement links TRBV7-9 to TRBJ1-3; no definite D call. Germline loops: CDR1 SEHNR, CDR2 FQNEAQ (reference sequence). Trimming left V 6 bases short and J 4 bases short, with 7 bases between. There are 12 residues in the CDR3. CDR3 protein: CASSSTGNTIYF. CDR3 coding DNA: TGTGCCAGCAGTTCAACAGGAAACACCATATATTTT.

Comment on this clonotype: This is likely a read error, given that the CDR3 carries no conserved phenylalanine or tryptophan at its end. The DNA is left out, because the CDR3 cannot be placed on it with certainty; the CDR3 is given as TCRdb lists it. The chain combines TRBV6-6 with TRBJ2-3; the table's TRBD1 call for D was not verified on the DNA. The CDR3 spans 13 amino acids, including both terminal residues. CDR1 is MNHNY and CDR2 is SVGAGI in the germline V gene (reference sequence). The CDR3 loop reads CASSDTGADTQYS.

J is TRBJ1-5 and V is TRBV12-5, with a possible D match to TRBD1 (5 bases). The germline V gene has CDR1 LGHNT and CDR2 FRNRAP. V was cut by 6 bases and J by 8 bases, with 14 bases left in between. The CDR3 is 13 amino acids. The CDR3 region is CASGLEMGEPQHF. The CDR3 DNA reads TGTGCTAGTGGCCTAGAGATGGGGGAGCCCCAGCATTTT. Filled out from reference TRBV12-5 and TRBJ1-5, the complete variable domain reads DARVTQTPRHKVTEMGQEVTMRCQPILGHNTVFWYRQTMMQGLELLAYFRNRAPLDDSGMPKDRFSAEMPDATLATLKIQPSEPRDSAVYFCASGLEMGEPQHFGDGTRLSIL.

V and J are TRBV6-2 or TRBV6-3 and TRBJ2-4; 10 bases agree with TRBD2. The CDR3 runs to 20 residues. The germline V gene has CDR1 MNHEY and CDR2 SVGEGT. V was pared by 2 bases and J by 3 bases, with 16 bases of the junction left unmatched. The CDR3 is CASSYLALAGLPAFKNIQYF. CDR3 coding DNA: TGTGCCAGCAGTTACCTCGCACTAGCGGGATTACCAGCCTTCAAAAACATTCAGTACTTC.

For this clonotype: Mismatch with germline at one junction end may stem from a read error. The J gene is TRBJ2-7, the V gene TRBV5-5, with a weak D call TRBD1 (6 bases). This CDR3 is 14 amino acids long. From germline, CDR1 is SGHKS and CDR2 YYEKEE (reference sequence). As DNA, the CDR3 is TGTGCCAGCAGCTACAGGGACGGGACCTACGAGCAGTGGTTC. Translated: CASSYRDGTYEQWF.

This clonotype was seen at least ten times. The rearrangement joins TRBV29-1 to TRBJ1-1; a weak D match, TRBD1 (6 bases). This CDR3 spans 13 amino acids. CDR1 and CDR2 from the germline V gene are SQVTM and ANQGSEA. V was shortened by 7 bases and J by 1 base, with 13 bases between the two germline ends. CDR3 bases: TGCAGCGCCAGGACAGAAACGAACACTGAAGCTTTCTTT. Residues: CSARTETNTEAFF.

This sequence joins TRBV28 and TRBJ2-7; TRBD2 matches 7 bases. The CDR3 is 18 amino acids. Trimming removed 9 bases from V and 0 bases from J; junction bases left unmatched: 20. The germline CDR1 and CDR2 sequences are MDHEN and SYDVKM. The CDR3 protein is CASSDRAGAPLSSYEQYF. The DNA for the CDR3 is TGTGCCAGTAGTGATAGGGCGGGAGCCCCCCTAAGCTCCTACGAGCAGTACTTC. Drawing the rest from reference TRBV28 and TRBJ2-7, the complete variable domain is DVKVTQSSRYLVKRTGEKVFLECVQDMDHENMFWYRQDPGLGLRLIYFSYDVKMKEKGDIPEGYSVSREKKERFSLILESASTNQTSMYLCASSDRAGAPLSSYEQYFGPGTRLTVT.

This clonotype was recorded at least ten times. This chain joins TRBV6-1 and TRBJ2-3; 8 nucleotides line up with TRBD1. This CDR3 is 16 amino acids long. Germline V gene sequence: CDR1 MNHNS, CDR2 SASEGT. The trim removed 1 base at V and 4 bases at J, leaving 7 bases unmatched. The CDR3 protein is CASSEVSGGSSDTQYF. The CDR3 region has the DNA TGTGCCAGCAGTGAAGTCTCAGGGGGCTCGTCAGATACGCAGTATTTT.

This chain joins TRBV7-3 and TRBJ2-6; D ambiguous. The CDR3 extends over 17 amino acids. V was pared by 1 base and J by 4 bases, with 14 bases between. Germline CDR1 reads SGHTA; CDR2 reads FQGTGA. The CDR3 loop is CASSLMSRTSGANVLTF. The CDR3 nucleotides are TGTGCCAGCAGCTTAATGTCCAGGACCTCCGGGGCCAACGTCCTGACTTTC.

This clonotype came up once. One end of the junction fails to match germline, which may point to a read error. The rearrangement joins TRBV12-3 or TRBV12-4 to TRBJ2-7, with no clear D. The CDR3 has 14 amino acids. The CDR3: CASSRNIPPYEEYF. The CDR3 bases are TGTGCCAGCAGTAGAAACATACCTCCCTACGAGGAGTACTTC.

This clonotype was observed at least ten times. The chain is built from TRBV12-3 or TRBV12-4 and TRBJ1-4; D uncertain. V was trimmed by 3 bases and J by 3 bases, leaving 8 bases between them. The CDR3 has 14 amino acids. The CDR3 sequence is CASSLEWANEKLFF. The CDR3 nucleotides read TGTGCCAGCAGTTTGGAGTGGGCTAATGAAAAACTGTTTTTT.

About this clonotype itself: This sequence may be a read error, since a much larger clone differs from it by one base. The chain uses TRBV6-2 or TRBV6-3 and TRBJ2-7; 13 positions agree with TRBD2. The CDR3 extends over 16 amino acids. After removal of 7 bases from V and 2 bases from J, the junction contained 8 bases not matched to a gene. In germline, CDR1 is MNHEY, CDR2 SVGEGT. The CDR3: CASKRLAGGPTYEQYF. CDR3 in DNA: TGTGCCAGCAAAAGACTAGCGGGAGGACCTACCTACGAGCAGTACTTC.